This is a list of T cell receptor beta chains from one sample in a study of control samples from healthy donors and cancer patients. Method: immunoSEQ multiplex PCR; TCRdb's copy keeps in-frame clones and lacks some. The sample yields about 140,000 clones, roughly 89% seen once. The source material was blood. The receptor source for this set is a man aged 30-40 years in good health. Both conserved end residues are part of each CDR3. The D gene is left open where the match is weak.

J	D	V	CDR3
TRBJ2-7	.	TRBV5-1	CASSSTGTERRGEQYF
TRBJ1-5	.	TRBV27	CASSPTGQNQPQHF
TRBJ2-2	TRBD2	TRBV11-3	CASSLRAEAGKNTGELFF
TRBJ1-6	.	TRBV7-9	CASSPNPGYNSPLHF
TRBJ2-5	TRBD2	TRBV3-1/TRBV3-2	CASSLGLAGYQETQYF
TRBJ1-2	TRBD1	TRBV6-5	CASSYGQGGYGYTF
TRBJ1-2	.	TRBV6-5	CASSLAEGNYGYTF
TRBJ2-1	TRBD2	TRBV2	CASSEGLARPNNEQFF
TRBJ1-1	.	TRBV7-7	CASSLGMNTEAFF
TRBJ2-3	TRBD1	TRBV29-1	CSVQGGDRGADTQYF
TRBJ2-3	TRBD2	TRBV9	CASSVTSGSSYTQYF
TRBJ1-1	TRBD1	TRBV3-1/TRBV3-2	CASSQGGRGPLMNTEAFF
TRBJ2-3	TRBD2	TRBV4-2	CASSQLAGGPTDTQYF
TRBJ2-1	.	TRBV5-8	CASSLYLSPVREQFF